The next 2 T cell receptor beta chains were all read from a single sample in a study of cytomegalovirus exposure and HLA in healthy donors. Primers for the PCR totalled 60 Vbeta and 13 Jbeta. This table comes from immunoSEQ multiplex PCR, and its TCRdb copy is limited to in-frame clones, with some not included. The sample contains some 80,000 clones, about four fifths of which appear only once. The source material was PBMCs. These receptor sequences come from a man in his forties in good health and CMV-seronegative.

The gene calls are TRBV19 and TRBJ2-3; TRBD1 matches 9 bases. CDR1 is LNHDA and CDR2 is SQIVND in the germline V gene (reference sequence). The V gene end was trimmed by 9 bases and the J gene end by 4 bases; junction bases not matched to a gene: 14. CDR3 length: 16 residues. CDR3 protein: CASRDREGREPDTQYF. CDR3 in DNA: TGTGCCAGCCGGGACAGGGAAGGACGGGAACCAGATACGCAGTATTTT.

CDR3: CASATGTRGNQPQHF. CDR3 nucleotides: TGTGCCAGCGCGACAGGGACGAGGGGCAATCAGCCCCAGCATTTT. The chain links TRBV2 to TRBJ1-5, with 7 nucleotides matching TRBD1. CDR3 size: 15 residues. Germline V gene sequence: CDR1 SNHLY, CDR2 FYNNEI. V shed 8 bases, J shed 2 bases, and the junction held 9 bases outside the gene matches.